Shown below are 9 T cell receptor beta chains from a single sample sequenced in a study of early T cells in non-severe SARS-CoV-2 infection (dated by TCRdb to the early 2020s). Library creation used 5' RACE. Instrument on record: NextSeq 500. The public reads were reanalyzed by TCRdb: fastp trimming at Q25, MiXCR alignment, in-frame beta chains only. Rows are combined by CDR3 protein, so each entry shows the most common genes and DNA. The sample has about 49,000 distinct CDR3 sequences on record, 9% to 15% of them singletons. The ten largest clones add up to around 2.6% of the sample. The sequencing here drew on whole blood, taken at baseline. These receptors all come from an adult who was a healthcare worker with PCR-confirmed SARS-CoV-2 infection or an uninfected control (not recorded which).

J is TRBJ2-2 and V is TRBV6-2 or TRBV6-3; tentative D call: TRBD1 (6 bases). This CDR3 spans 15 amino acids. Germline loops: CDR1 MNHEY, CDR2 SVGEGT. V lost 0 bases and J 6 bases, leaving 11 bases between the germline ends. CDR3 protein: CASSYSIGQPGELFF. The CDR3 DNA sequence: TGTGCCAGCAGTTACTCGATAGGACAGCCCGGGGAGCTGTTTTTT.

The chain is built from TRBV7-8 and TRBJ2-3; unclear D gene. Trimming removed 1 base at V and 2 bases at J, with 7 bases between. Per germline, CDR1 SGHVS and CDR2 FQNEAQ. The CDR3 loop spans 14 amino acids. The CDR3: CASSLGGYTDTQYF. The CDR3 DNA sequence: TGTGCCAGCAGCTTAGGTGGATACACAGATACGCAGTATTTT.

As concerns this clonotype: It may be a read error: a sequence one base away is much more abundant. The chain carries TRBV6-2 or TRBV6-3 and TRBJ2-6; weak D call: TRBD1 (5 bases). Germline lookup yields CDR1 MNHEY and CDR2 SVGEGT. The CDR3 is 14 residues long. CDR3 in DNA: TGTGCCAGCAGTTACAACTCTGGGGCCAACGTCATGACTTTC. Residues: CASSYNSGANVMTF.

This clonotype has only a few counts. This chain joins TRBV24-1 and TRBJ2-5; D is perhaps TRBD2 (5 bases). Trimming cost V 9 bases and J 5 bases, with 12 bases left between them. The CDR3 is 12 amino acids. Germline V CDR1 and CDR2: KGHDR, SFDVKD. In DNA, the CDR3 is TGTGCCACCGCAAACTCGGGGGAGACCCAGTACTTC. This codes for CATANSGETQYF.

The chain combines TRBV5-5 with TRBJ1-1, with D unresolved. V was shortened by 4 bases and J by 0 bases, with 4 bases between the two germline ends. The CDR3 runs to 12 residues. The V gene's germline CDR1 is SGHKS and CDR2 YYEKEE (reference sequence). The CDR3 coding sequence is TGTGCCAGCAGCCGGGTGAACACTGAAGCTTTCTTT. This gives the protein CASSRVNTEAFF.

This clonotype was seen only a few times. The chain carries TRBV7-2 and TRBJ1-2; D is perhaps TRBD1 (6 bases). The germline V and J ends were trimmed by 3 bases and 6 bases, with 17 bases remaining between them. There are 15 residues in the CDR3. The V gene's germline CDR1 is SGHTA and CDR2 FQGNSA. The CDR3 loop reads CASSFRGGGIDGYTF. DNA for the CDR3: TGTGCCAGCAGCTTCCGGGGAGGGGGGATCGATGGCTACACCTTC.

The sample holds a few counts of this clonotype. This chain links TRBV6-2 or TRBV6-3 with TRBJ2-4; D possibly corresponds to TRBD1 (6 bases). This CDR3 has 16 amino acids. Germline V gene sequence: CDR1 MNHEY, CDR2 SVGEGT. V lost 2 bases and J 0 bases, leaving 11 bases between the germline ends. The CDR3 DNA follows: TGTGCCAGCAGTTACCGAACAGGGATAGCCAAAAACATTCAGTACTTC. Translation: CASSYRTGIAKNIQYF.

This clonotype was counted only a few times. This chain connects TRBV19 to TRBJ2-6; D remains unclear. The CDR3 contains 16 residues. In germline, CDR1 is LNHDA, CDR2 SQIVND (reference sequence). V was clipped by 5 bases and J by 0 bases, with 11 bases between them. In nucleotides, the CDR3 is TGTGCCAGTAGTCCCTGGGATGTCTCTGGGGCCAACGTCCTGACTTTC. Translation: CASSPWDVSGANVLTF.

This rearrangement joins TRBV6-5 to TRBJ1-1, with TRBD1 matching over 8 bases. The CDR3 is made up of 15 amino acids. Trimming took 4 bases from V and 4 from J; bases not matched to a gene: 8. Looked up from germline, CDR1 is MNHEY and CDR2 is SVGAGI. CDR3 residues: CASSSTGVWGTEAFF. The CDR3 coding sequence is TGTGCCAGCAGTTCGACAGGGGTCTGGGGCACTGAAGCTTTCTTT.